This T cell receptor beta chain was observed in a study of glioma-infiltrating T cells. Amplification of TCR alpha and beta CDR3 regions from RNA used iRepertoire nested multiplex PCR. For one-step reverse transcription and amplification, about 90-450 ng of tissue mRNA or PBMC total RNA was used. TCRdb recomputed calls from the multiplex PCR reads with MiXCR, one row per CDR3 protein. The sample holds some 130,000 distinct CDR3 sequences, about 25% seen once. From germline, CDR1 is SEHNR and CDR2 FQNEAQ (reference sequence). Trimming took off 5 bases at V and 8 bases at J, with 17 bases between the two ends. CDR3 length: 14 residues. This clonotype came up once.

The rearrangement uses TRBV7-9 and TRBJ2-3, with D perhaps TRBD1 (6 bases). The receptor was isolated from a human donor with low-grade glioma or glioblastoma, undergoing nonglioma brain surgery, or in good health (not recorded which). Sequenced input: glioma tissue, nonneoplastic brain tissue, or PBMCs (not recorded which). As DNA, the CDR3 is TGTGCCAGCAGCCTACGACAGGAAGGGGGTACGCAGTATTTT. Protein: CASSLRQEGGTQYF.